The clone carrying this TCR beta chain was seen many times. What it binds is not known. This entry belongs to a study of CD8 T cells in ankylosing spondylitis. Molecular-barcoded quantitative 5'-RACE produced these TCR beta libraries. TCRdb recomputed calls from the 5' RACE reads with MiXCR, one row per CDR3 protein. The repertoire holds about 240,000 distinct CDR3 sequences, with 8.6% as singletons. General study results and limits: With a CD8+ phenotype, disease-linked clones were relatively rare in peripheral blood.

The CDR3 runs 15 residues. Germline V gives CDR1 SGHKS, CDR2 YYEKEE (reference sequence). V lost 2 bases and J lost 4, with 15 bases in between. The chain joins TRBV5-5 to TRBJ1-1, with D maybe TRBD1 (5 bases). Sequenced input: blood, either unsorted or a sorted T cell fraction (not recorded which). The TCR originated in a male donor with ankylosing spondylitis or in good health (not recorded which). Written as DNA, the CDR3 is TGTGCCAGCAGCTTCGCGGGGCTTTTAGGCACTGAAGCTTTCTTT. This translates into CASSFAGLLGTEAFF.